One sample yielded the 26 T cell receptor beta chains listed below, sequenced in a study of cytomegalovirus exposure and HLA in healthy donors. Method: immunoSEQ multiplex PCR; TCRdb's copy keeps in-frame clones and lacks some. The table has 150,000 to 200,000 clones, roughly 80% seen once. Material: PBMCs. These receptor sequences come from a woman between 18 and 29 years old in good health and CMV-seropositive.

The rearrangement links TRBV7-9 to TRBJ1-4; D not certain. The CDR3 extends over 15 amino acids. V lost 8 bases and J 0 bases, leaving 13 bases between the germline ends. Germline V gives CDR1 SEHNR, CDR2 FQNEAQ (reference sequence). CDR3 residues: CASLSSRATNEKLFF. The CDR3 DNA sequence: TGTGCCAGCCTTTCCTCCCGTGCAACTAATGAAAAACTGTTTTTT.

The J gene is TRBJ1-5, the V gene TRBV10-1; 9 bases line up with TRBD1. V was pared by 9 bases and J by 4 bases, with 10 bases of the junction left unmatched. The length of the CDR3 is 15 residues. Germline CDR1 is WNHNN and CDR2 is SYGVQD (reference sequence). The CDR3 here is CARIAGTGLNQPQHF. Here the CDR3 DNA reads TGCGCCAGGATTGCCGGGACAGGGCTGAATCAGCCCCAGCATTTT.

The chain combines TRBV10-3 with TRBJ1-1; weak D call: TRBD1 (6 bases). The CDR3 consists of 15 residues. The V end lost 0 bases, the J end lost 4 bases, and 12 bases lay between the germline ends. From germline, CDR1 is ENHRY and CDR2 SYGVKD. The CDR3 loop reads CAISESGRGSTEAFF. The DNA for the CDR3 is TGTGCCATCAGTGAGTCGGGCAGGGGAAGCACTGAAGCTTTCTTT.

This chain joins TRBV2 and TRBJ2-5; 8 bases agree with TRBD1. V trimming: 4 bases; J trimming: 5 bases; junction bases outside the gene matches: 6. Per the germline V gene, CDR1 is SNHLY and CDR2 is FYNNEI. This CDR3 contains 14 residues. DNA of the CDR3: TGTGCCAGCAGTGGGCAGGGGGCGGGGGAGACCCAGTACTTC. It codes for CASSGQGAGETQYF.

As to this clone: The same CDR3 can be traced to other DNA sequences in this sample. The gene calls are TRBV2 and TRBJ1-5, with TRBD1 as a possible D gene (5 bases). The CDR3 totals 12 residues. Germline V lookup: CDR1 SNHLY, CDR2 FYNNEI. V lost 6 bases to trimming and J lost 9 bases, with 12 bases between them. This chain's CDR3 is CASSDSLGPQHF. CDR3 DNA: TGTGCCAGCAGCGACAGTCTCGGGCCCCAGCATTTT.

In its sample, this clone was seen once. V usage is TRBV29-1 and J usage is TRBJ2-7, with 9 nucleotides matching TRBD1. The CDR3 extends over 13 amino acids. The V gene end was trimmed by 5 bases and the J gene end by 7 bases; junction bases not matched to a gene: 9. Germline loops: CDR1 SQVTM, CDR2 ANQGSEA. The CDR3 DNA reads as TGCAGCGTTCTACAGGGGGCGCAAGGAGAGCAGTACTTC. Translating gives CSVLQGAQGEQYF.

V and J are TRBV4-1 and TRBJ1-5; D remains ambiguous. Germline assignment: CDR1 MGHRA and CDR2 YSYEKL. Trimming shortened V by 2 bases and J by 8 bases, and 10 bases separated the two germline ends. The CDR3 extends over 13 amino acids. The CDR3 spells CASSQWSKEPQHF. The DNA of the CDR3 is TGCGCCAGCAGCCAATGGAGTAAGGAGCCCCAGCATTTT.

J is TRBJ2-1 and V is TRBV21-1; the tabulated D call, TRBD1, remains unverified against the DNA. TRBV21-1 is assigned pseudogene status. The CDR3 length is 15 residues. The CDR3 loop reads CASTNIHRPHNEQFF. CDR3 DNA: TGTGCCAGCACTAACATACACAGGCCCCACAATGAGCAGTTCTTC.

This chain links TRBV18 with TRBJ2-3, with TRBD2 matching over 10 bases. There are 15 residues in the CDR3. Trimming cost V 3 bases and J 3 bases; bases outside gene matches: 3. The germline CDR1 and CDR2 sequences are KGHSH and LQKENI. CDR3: CASSPRTSGTDTQYF. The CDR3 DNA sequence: TGTGCCAGCTCACCCCGGACTAGCGGAACAGATACGCAGTATTTT.

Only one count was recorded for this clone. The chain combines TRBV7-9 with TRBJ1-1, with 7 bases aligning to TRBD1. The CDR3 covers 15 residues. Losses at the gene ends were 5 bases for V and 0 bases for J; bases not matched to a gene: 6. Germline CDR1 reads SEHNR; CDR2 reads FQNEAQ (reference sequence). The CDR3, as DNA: TGTGCCAGCAGCCCCCTGACAGGGATGAACACTGAAGCTTTCTTT. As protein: CASSPLTGMNTEAFF.

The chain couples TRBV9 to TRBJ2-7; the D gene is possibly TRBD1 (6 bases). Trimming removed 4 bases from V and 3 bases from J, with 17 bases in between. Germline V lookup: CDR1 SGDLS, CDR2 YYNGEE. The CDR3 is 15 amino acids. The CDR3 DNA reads TGTGCCAGCAGCCCTCACAGGGTCGGTGACTACGAGCAGTACTTC. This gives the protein CASSPHRVGDYEQYF.

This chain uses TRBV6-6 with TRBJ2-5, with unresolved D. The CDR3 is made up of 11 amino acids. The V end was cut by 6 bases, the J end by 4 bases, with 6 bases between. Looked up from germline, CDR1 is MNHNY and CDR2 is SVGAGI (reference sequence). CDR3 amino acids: CASSRGETQYF. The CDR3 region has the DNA TGTGCCAGCAGCCGAGGAGAGACCCAGTACTTC.

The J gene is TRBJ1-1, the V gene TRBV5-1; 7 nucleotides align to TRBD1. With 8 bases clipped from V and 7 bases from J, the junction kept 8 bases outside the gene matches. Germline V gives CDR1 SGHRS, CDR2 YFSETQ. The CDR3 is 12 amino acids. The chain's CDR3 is CASKTGLGEAFF. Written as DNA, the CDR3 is TGCGCCAGTAAGACAGGGTTAGGTGAAGCTTTCTTT.

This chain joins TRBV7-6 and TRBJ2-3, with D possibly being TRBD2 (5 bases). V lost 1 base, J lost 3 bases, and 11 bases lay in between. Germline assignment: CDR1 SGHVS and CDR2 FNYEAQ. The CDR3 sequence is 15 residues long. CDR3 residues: CASSLGSSHTDTQYF. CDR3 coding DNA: TGTGCCAGCAGCTTAGGTTCTAGCCATACAGATACGCAGTATTTT.

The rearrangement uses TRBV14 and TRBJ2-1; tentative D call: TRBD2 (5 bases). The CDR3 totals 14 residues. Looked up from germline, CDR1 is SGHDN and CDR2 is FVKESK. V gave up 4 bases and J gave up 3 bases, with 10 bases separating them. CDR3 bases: TGTGCCAGCAGCCCTTACGGAGGCTACAATGAGCAGTTCTTC. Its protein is CASSPYGGYNEQFF.

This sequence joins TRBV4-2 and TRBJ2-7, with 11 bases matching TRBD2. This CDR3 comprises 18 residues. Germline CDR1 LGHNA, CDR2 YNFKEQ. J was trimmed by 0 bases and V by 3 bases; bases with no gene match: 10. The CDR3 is CASSHLPGLAVSSYEQYF. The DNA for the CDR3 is TGTGCCAGCAGCCACCTCCCGGGACTAGCGGTGAGCTCCTACGAGCAGTACTTC.

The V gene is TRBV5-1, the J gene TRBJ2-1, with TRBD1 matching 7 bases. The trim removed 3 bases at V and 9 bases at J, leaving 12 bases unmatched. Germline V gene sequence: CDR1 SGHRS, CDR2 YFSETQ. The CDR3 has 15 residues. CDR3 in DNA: TGCGCCAGCAGCTCCGGGACAGCCCTTAACGGTGAGCAGTTCTTC. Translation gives CASSSGTALNGEQFF.

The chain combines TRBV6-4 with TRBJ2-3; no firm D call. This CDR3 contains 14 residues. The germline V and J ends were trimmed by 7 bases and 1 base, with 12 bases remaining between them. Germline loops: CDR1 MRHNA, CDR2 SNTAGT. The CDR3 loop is CASKGDRGTDTQYF. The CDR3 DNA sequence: TGTGCCAGCAAAGGCGACCGGGGCACAGATACGCAGTATTTT.

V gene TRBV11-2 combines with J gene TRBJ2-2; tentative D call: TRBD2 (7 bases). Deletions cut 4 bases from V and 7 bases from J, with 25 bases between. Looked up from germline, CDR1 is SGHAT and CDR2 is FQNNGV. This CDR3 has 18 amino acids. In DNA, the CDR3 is TGTGCCAGCAGCTCGCCGGCCCGAGAACGGGGGGCAGGCGGGGAGCTGTTTTTT. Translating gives CASSSPARERGAGGELFF.

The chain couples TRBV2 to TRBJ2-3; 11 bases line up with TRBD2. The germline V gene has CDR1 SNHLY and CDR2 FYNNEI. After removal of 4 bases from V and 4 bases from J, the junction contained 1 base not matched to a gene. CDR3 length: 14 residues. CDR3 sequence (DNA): TGTGCCAGCAGTGGACTAGCGGGGTCAGATACGCAGTATTTT. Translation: CASSGLAGSDTQYF.

CDR3 amino acids: CASSPEGAEAFF. CDR3 in DNA: TGTGCCAGCAGTCCAGAGGGGGCTGAAGCTTTCTTT. The V gene is TRBV6-5, the J gene TRBJ1-1; maybe TRBD1 (6 bases). CDR1 is MNHEY, CDR2 SVGAGI, per germline. The CDR3 consists of 12 residues. Trimming took 5 bases from V and 6 from J, leaving 10 bases between them.

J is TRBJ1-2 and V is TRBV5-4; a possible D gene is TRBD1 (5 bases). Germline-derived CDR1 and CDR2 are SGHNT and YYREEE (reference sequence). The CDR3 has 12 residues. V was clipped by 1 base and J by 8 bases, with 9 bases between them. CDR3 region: CASSLSREGYTF. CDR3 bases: TGTGCCAGCAGCTTGAGCAGGGAAGGCTACACCTTC.

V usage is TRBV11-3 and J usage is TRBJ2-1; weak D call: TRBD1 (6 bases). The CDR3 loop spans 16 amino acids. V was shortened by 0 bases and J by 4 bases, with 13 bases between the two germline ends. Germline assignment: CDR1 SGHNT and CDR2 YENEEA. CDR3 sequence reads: CASSLDGTRNYNEQFF. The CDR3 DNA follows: TGTGCCAGCAGCTTAGACGGGACACGGAATTACAATGAGCAGTTCTTC.

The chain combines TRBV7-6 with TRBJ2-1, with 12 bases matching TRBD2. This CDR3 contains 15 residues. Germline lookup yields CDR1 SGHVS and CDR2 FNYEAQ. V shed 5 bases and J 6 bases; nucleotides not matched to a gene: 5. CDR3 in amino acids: CASSLTSGGFNEQFF. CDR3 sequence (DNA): TGTGCCAGCAGCCTAACTAGCGGGGGGTTCAATGAGCAGTTCTTC.

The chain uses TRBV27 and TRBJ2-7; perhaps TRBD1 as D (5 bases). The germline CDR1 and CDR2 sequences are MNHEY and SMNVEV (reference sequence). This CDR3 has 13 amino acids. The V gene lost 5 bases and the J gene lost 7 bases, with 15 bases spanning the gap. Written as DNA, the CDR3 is TGTGCCAGCAGTATCATCAGGGATGGAGAGCAGTACTTC. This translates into CASSIIRDGEQYF.

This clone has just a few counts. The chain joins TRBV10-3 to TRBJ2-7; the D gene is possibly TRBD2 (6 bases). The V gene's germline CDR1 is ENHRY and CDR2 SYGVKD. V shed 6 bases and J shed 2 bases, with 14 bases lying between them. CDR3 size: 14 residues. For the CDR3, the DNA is TGTGCCATCAGGTCCCAGGGAGGCCCCTACGAGCAGTACTTC. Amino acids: CAIRSQGGPYEQYF.